This record concerns one TCR beta chain sequence. The sample belongs to a study of blood T cell repertoires in COVID-19. In the study overall: For recovered donors of Cohort 3, there were two negative PCRs, clearance, or symptom resolution. Donors in the United States, Italy and Spain gave samples during acute or convalescent COVID-19.

Using immunoSEQ multiplex PCR, the repertoire was profiled, and TCRdb retains in-frame clones only, with some absent. Of approximately 190,000 clones listed, around 83% are singletons. The study recruited people aged about 18 to 89 years across about 25 US areas. Germline trimming cut 6 bases from V and 5 bases from J; bases unmatched to any gene: 5. This CDR3 comprises 14 residues. Germline CDR1 reads MNHEY; CDR2 reads SMNVEV (reference sequence). The TCR originated in a woman between 35 and 50 years old in a cohort exposed to, infected with or recovered from COVID-19 (not recorded which). The specimen was PBMCs or T cells enriched from blood (not recorded which). V usage is TRBV27 and J usage is TRBJ1-2; TRBD1 aligns across 11 bases. In DNA form, the CDR3 reads TGTGCCAGCAGCGTACGGGACAGGGGGTATGGCTACACCTTC. Its translation: CASSVRDRGYGYTF.